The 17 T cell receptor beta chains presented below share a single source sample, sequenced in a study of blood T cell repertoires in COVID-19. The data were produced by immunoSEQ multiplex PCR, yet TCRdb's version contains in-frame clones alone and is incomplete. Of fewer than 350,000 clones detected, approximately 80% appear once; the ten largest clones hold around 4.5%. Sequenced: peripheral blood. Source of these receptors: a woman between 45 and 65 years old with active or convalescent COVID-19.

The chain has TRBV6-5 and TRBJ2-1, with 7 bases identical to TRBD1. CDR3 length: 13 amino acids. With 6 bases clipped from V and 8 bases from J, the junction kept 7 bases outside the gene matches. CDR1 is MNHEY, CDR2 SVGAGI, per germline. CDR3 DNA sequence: TGTGCCAGCAGCCGGGACAGTGGCGATGAGCAGTTCTTC. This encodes CASSRDSGDEQFF.

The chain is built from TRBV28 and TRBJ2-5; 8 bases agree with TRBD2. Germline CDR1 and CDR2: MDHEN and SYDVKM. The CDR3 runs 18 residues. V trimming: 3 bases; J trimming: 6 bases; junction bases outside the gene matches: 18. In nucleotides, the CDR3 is TGTGCCAGCAGTTTGGTGTTAGCGGGAAAAGGGGTCTTACAGACCCAGTACTTC. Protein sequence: CASSLVLAGKGVLQTQYF.

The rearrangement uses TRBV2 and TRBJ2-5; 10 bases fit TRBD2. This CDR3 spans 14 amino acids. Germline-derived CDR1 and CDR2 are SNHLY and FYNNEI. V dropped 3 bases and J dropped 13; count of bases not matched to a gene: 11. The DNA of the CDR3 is TGTGCCAGCAGTGAGATTCTAGCGGGAGACCCCGGGTACTTC. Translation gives CASSEILAGDPGYF.

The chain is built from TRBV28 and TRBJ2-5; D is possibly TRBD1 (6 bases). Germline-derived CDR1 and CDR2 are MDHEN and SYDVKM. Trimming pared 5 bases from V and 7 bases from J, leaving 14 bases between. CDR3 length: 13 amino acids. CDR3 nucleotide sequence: TGTGCCAGCAGTCACGGTGCCAGGGGGACCCAGTACTTC. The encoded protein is CASSHGARGTQYF.

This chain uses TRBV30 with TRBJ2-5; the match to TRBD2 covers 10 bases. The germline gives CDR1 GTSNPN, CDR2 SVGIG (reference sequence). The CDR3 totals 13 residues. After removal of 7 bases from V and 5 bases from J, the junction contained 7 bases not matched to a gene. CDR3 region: CASSGSTGETQYF. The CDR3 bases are TGTGCCTCTAGCGGGAGCACCGGGGAGACCCAGTACTTC.

The CDR3, as DNA: TGTGCCAGCAGTTCCCTGGGAGTGGGACAGGCTGAGCAGTTCTTC. Translated: CASSSLGVGQAEQFF. V and J are TRBV27 and TRBJ2-1; the match to TRBD1 covers 8 bases. V lost 4 bases, J lost 9 bases, and 11 bases stayed unmatched. Germline CDR1 reads MNHEY; CDR2 reads SMNVEV (reference sequence). This CDR3 region has 15 residues.

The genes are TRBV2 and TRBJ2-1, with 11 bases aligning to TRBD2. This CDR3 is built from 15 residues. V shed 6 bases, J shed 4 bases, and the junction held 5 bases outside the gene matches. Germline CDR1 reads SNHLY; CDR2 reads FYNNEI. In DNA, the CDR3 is TGTGCCAGCAGGAAGACTAGCGGGACTTACAATGAGCAGTTCTTC. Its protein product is CASRKTSGTYNEQFF. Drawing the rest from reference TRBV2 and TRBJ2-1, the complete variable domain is EPEVTQTPSHQVTQMGQEVILRCVPISNHLYFYWYRQILGQKVEFLVSFYNNEISEKSEIFDDQFSVERPDGSNFTLKIRSTKLEDSAMYFCASRKTSGTYNEQFFGPGTRLTVL.

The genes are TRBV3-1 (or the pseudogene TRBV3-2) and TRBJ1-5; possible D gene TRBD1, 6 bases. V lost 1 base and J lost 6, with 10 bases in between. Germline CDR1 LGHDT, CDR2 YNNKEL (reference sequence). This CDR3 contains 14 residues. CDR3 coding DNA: TGTGCCAGCAGCCAAGGGGCAGGGGTTCAGCCCCAGCATTTT. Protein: CASSQGAGVQPQHF.

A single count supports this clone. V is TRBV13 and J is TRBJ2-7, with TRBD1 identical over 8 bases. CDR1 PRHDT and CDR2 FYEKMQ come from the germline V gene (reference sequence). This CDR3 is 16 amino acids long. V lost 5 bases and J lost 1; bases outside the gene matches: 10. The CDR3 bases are TGTGCCAGCAGCCCCCCGAGGGACAGGAGATCCTACGAGCAGTACTTC. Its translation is CASSPPRDRRSYEQYF.

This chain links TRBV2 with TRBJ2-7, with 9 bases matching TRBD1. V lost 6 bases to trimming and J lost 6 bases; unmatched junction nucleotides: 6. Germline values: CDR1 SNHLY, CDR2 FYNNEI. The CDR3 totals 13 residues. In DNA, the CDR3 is TGTGCCAGCAGGAAGACAGGGGGTCTCGAGCAGTACTTC. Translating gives CASRKTGGLEQYF. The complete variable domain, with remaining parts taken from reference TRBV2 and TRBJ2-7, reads EPEVTQTPSHQVTQMGQEVILRCVPISNHLYFYWYRQILGQKVEFLVSFYNNEISEKSEIFDDQFSVERPDGSNFTLKIRSTKLEDSAMYFCASRKTGGLEQYFGPGTRLTVT.

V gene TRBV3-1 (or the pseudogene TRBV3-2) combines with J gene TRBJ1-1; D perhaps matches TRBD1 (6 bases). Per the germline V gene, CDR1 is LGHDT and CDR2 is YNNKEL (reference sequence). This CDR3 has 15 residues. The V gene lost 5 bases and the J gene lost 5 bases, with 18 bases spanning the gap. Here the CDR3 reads CASSAIPGDGTEAFF. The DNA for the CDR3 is TGTGCCAGCAGCGCAATCCCAGGGGATGGGACTGAAGCTTTCTTT.

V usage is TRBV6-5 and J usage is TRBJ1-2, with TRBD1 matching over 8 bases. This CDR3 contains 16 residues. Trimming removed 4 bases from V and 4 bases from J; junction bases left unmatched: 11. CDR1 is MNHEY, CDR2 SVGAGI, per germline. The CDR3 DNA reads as TGTGCCAGCAGTTCACAGGACAGGGAAACTAGCTATGGCTACACCTTC. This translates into CASSSQDRETSYGYTF.

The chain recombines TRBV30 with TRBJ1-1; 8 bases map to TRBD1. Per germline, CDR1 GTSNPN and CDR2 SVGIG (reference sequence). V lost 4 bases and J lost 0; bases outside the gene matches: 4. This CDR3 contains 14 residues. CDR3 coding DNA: TGTGCCTGGACCCGGGGACAGGTGAACACTGAAGCTTTCTTT. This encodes CAWTRGQVNTEAFF.

The CDR3 is CASSYAAVQYF. The CDR3 bases are TGTGCCAGCAGTTACGCGGCGGTGCAGTATTTT. The V gene is TRBV6-5, the J gene TRBJ2-3; D is undetermined. This CDR3 is 11 amino acids long. The V gene's germline CDR1 is MNHEY and CDR2 SVGAGI. Between the trimmed V and J ends, which lost 2 bases and 11 bases, there was a span of 8 bases.

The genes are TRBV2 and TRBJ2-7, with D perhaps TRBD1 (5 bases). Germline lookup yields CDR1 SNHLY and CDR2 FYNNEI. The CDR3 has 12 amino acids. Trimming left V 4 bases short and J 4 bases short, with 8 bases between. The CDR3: CASSGTLYEQYF. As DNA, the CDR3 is TGTGCCAGCAGTGGGACACTTTACGAGCAGTACTTC.

CDR3 DNA sequence: TGTGCCAGCAGCCCCCCTGGGACACCCAACAATGAGCAGTTCTTC. Amino acids: CASSPPGTPNNEQFF. The chain links TRBV7-9 to TRBJ2-1, with D possibly being TRBD1 (6 bases). V lost 5 bases and J 5 bases, leaving 16 bases between the germline ends. Per germline, CDR1 SEHNR and CDR2 FQNEAQ (reference sequence). This CDR3 is 15 amino acids long. Filled out from reference TRBV7-9 and TRBJ2-1, the complete variable domain reads DTGVSQNPRHKITKRGQNVTFRCDPISEHNRLYWYRQTLGQGPEFLTYFQNEAQLEKSRLLSDRFSAERPKGSFSTLEIQRTEQGDSAMYLCASSPPGTPNNEQFFGPGTRLTVL.

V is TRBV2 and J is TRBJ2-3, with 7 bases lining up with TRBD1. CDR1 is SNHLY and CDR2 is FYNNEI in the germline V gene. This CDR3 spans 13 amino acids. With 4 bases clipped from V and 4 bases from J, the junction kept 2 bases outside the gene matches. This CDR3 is CASSAGGADTQYF. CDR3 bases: TGTGCCAGCAGTGCAGGGGGTGCAGATACGCAGTATTTT.